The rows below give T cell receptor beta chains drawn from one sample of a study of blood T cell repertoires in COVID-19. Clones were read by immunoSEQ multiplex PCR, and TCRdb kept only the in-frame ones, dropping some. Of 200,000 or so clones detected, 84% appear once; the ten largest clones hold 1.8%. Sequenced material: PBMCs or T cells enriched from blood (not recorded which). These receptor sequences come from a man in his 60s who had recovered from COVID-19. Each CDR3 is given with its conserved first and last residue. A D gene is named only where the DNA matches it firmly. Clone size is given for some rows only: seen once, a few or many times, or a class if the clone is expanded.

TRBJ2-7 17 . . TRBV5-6 TGTGCCAGCAGCCCGTTCTATAAGGGGGGGAAGTCCTACGAGCAGTACTTC CASSPFYKGGKSYEQYF
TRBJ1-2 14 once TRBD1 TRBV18 TGTGCCAGCTCCCCAAGGGACAGGGATCAAGGCTACACCTTC CASSPRDRDQGYTF
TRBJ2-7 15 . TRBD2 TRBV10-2 TGCGCCAGCAGTGAGGGACTAGCGAGCTCCTACGAGCAGTACTTC CASSEGLASSYEQYF
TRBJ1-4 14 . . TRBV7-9 TGTGCCAGCAGTTGGGACACCAGAAATGGAAAACTGTTTTTT CASSWDTRNGKLFF
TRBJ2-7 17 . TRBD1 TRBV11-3 TGTGCCAGCAGGCACCCCTATGACAGGGGGCAACCCTACGAGCAGTACTTC CASRHPYDRGQPYEQYF
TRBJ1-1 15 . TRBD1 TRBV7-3 TGTGCCAGCAGCTTAATAGGGACAGGGGCCAATGAAGCTTTCTTT CASSLIGTGANEAFF
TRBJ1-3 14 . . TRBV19 TGTGCCAGTAGTATTGAGGTTTCTGGAAACACCATATATTTT CASSIEVSGNTIYF
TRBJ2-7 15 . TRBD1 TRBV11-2 TGTGCCAGCAGCTTATTACCCGGACAGGGCTACGAGCAGTACTTC CASSLLPGQGYEQYF
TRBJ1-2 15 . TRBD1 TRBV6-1 TGTGCCAGCAGTGAAGGTCCTGGACAGGGCTATGGCTACACCTTC CASSEGPGQGYGYTF
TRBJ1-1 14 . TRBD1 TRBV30 TGTGCCTGGAGTGTCGACAGGGGGCGGACTGAAGCTTTCTTT CAWSVDRGRTEAFF
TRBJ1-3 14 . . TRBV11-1 TGTGCCAGCAACCAGGGAGGAGATGGAAACACCATATATTTT CASNQGGDGNTIYF
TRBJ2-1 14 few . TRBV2 TGTGCCAGCAAGTTCGGACAGAATGACAATGAGCAGTTCTTC CASKFGQNDNEQFF
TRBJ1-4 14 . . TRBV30 TGTGCCTGGAATAACAGGGTGGCAGATGGAAAACTGTTTTTT CAWNNRVADGKLFF
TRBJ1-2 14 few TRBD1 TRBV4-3 TGCGCCAGCAGCCAGACAGGGGGCGACTATGGCTACACCTTC CASSQTGGDYGYTF
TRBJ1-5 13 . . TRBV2 TGTGCCAGCAGTGAGTCCCGGGGGCAGCCCCAGCATTTT CASSESRGQPQHF
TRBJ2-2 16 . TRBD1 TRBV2 TGTGCCAGCAGTCGAGGACAGGGAATGGTCACCGGGGAGCTGTTTTTT CASSRGQGMVTGELFF
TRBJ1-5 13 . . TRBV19 TGTGCCAGTAGCGGGCAGGGGTTGCAGCCCCAGCATTTT CASSGQGLQPQHF
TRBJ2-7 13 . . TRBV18 TGTGCCAGCTCACTCTCAGGGACCTACGAGCAGTACTTC CASSLSGTYEQYF
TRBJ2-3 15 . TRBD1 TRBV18 TGTGCCAGCTCACGGGACAGGGTTCGCACAGATACGCAGTATTTT CASSRDRVRTDTQYF
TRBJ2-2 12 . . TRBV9 TGTGCCAGCAGCGCAGGGGCCGGGGAGCTGTTTTTT CASSAGAGELFF
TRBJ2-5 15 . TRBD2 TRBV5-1 TGCGCCAGCAGCTTTTGGGGACTAGCGTCAGAGACCCAGTACTTC CASSFWGLASETQYF
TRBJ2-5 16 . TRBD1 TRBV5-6 TGTGCCAGCAGTTGGGGCCCGGGACAGGTCCAAGAGACCCAGTACTTC CASSWGPGQVQETQYF
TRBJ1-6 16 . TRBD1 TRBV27 TGTGCCAGCAGTGCCACAGACAGGGGAAATAATTCACCCCTCCACTTT CASSATDRGNNSPLHF
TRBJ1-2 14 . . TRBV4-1 TGCGCCAGCAGCCAAGATTTACAGAACTATGGCTACACCTTC CASSQDLQNYGYTF
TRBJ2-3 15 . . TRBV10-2 TGCGCCAGCAAGCTACAGGGTCCCTATGCGGATACGCAGTATTTT CASKLQGPYADTQYF
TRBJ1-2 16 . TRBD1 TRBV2 TGTGCCAGCAGCGCGCGGGGACAGTCGAAGAACTATGGCTACACCTTC CASSARGQSKNYGYTF
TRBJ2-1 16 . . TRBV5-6 TGTGCCAGCAGCCTCTGGAGGGGGGGCTCGGACAATGAGCAGTTCTTC CASSLWRGGSDNEQFF
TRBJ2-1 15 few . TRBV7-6 TGTGCCAGCAGCTTATCCGGGTATTCGTACAATGAGCAGTTCTTC CASSLSGYSYNEQFF
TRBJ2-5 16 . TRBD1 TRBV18 TGTGCCAGCTCACTTCGGACAGGGGGCGAGGGAGAGACCCAGTACTTC CASSLRTGGEGETQYF
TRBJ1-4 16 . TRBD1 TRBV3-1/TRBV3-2 TGTGCCAGCAGCCGCTCACCGGGACAGGGAGATGAAAAACTGTTTTTT CASSRSPGQGDEKLFF
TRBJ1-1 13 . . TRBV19 TGTGCCAGTAGTATTACAGGAAGAACTGAAGCTTTCTTT CASSITGRTEAFF
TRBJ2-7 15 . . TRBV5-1 TGCGCCAGCAGCTTGGTCAGGACAAACCCTTACGAGCAGTACTTC CASSLVRTNPYEQYF
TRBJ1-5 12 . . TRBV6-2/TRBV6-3 TGTGCCAGCAGTTACGTCTATCAGCCCCAGCATTTT CASSYVYQPQHF